This T cell receptor (beta chain) was recorded in a study of blood T cell repertoires in COVID-19. CDR3 size: 14 residues. Germline CDR1 SQVTM, CDR2 ANQGSEA. V dropped 4 bases and J dropped 4; count of bases not matched to a gene: 7. TCRdb's table, derived via immunoSEQ multiplex PCR, lists solely in-frame clones and lacks some. The table shows about 200,000 clones, with approximately 86% occurring only once. The sequence was collected from a woman in her 30s who had been exposed to COVID-19. V is TRBV29-1 and J is TRBJ2-7, with TRBD1 matching over 10 bases. The sample comprised PBMCs or T cells enriched from blood (not recorded which). The CDR3 coding sequence is TGCAGCGTTGTCCCAGGGACAGGGGCGTACGAGCAGTACTTC. Its protein product is CSVVPGTGAYEQYF.